This TCR beta chain was obtained from a study of cytomegalovirus exposure and HLA in healthy donors. 60 Vbeta and 13 Jbeta primers were used in PCR. Measured with immunoSEQ multiplex PCR; TCRdb has only the in-frame clones, and not every one. The repertoire holds roughly 120,000 clones, 74% seen once, with over 3.5% in the top ten. Findings and limits, study-wide: Researchers had no immune exposure information except CMV serostatus available. The CMV antigen specificity of a few CMV-associated chains was confirmed through in vitro analysis.

Points on this clone: Its antigen is not identified.

Germline CDR1 reads SGHTA; CDR2 reads FQGNSA. The CDR3 runs 16 residues. V gave up 6 bases and J gave up 5 bases; unmatched junction bases: 14. The chain employs TRBV7-2 and TRBJ1-2; 8 nucleotides align to TRBD1. Source material: PBMCs. The receptor's source is a woman aged 50 to 65 in good health and CMV-seropositive. Here the CDR3 reads CASSPTGQGVRYGYTF. As DNA, the CDR3 is TGTGCCAGCAGTCCGACCGGACAGGGTGTTCGGTATGGCTACACCTTC.